One and the same sample provided the 18 T cell receptor beta chains below, sequenced in a study of OX40 agonist ivuxolimab in advanced cancers. Method: immunoSEQ multiplex PCR; TCRdb's copy keeps in-frame clones and lacks some. Of 70,000 to 95,000 clones in the sample, more than 90% were seen once. Sequences were derived from CD4+ or CD8+ T cells sorted from blood, sampled in a trial of the OX40 agonist ivuxolimab. The receptors were gathered from an adult with an advanced solid tumor such as melanoma, head and neck, liver or kidney cancer.

The J gene is TRBJ2-7, the V gene TRBV11-2; D is unresolved. Trimming removed 5 bases at V and 5 bases at J, with 13 bases between. The CDR3 contains 13 residues. Germline lookup yields CDR1 SGHAT and CDR2 FQNNGV. CDR3 protein: CASSQSDGDEQYF. The CDR3, as DNA: TGTGCCAGCAGCCAATCCGACGGCGACGAGCAGTACTTC.

The V gene is TRBV5-1, the J gene TRBJ2-2, with D possibly TRBD1 on 6 matching bases. V lost 7 bases to trimming and J lost 6 bases, with 13 bases between them. There are 13 residues in the CDR3. The germline gives CDR1 SGHRS, CDR2 YFSETQ. CDR3 residues: CASQQGWAGELFF. In DNA form, the CDR3 reads TGCGCCAGCCAACAGGGTTGGGCCGGGGAGCTGTTTTTT.

This chain uses TRBV7-9 with TRBJ2-5; 8 positions match TRBD1. Trimming at V came to 3 bases and at J to 5 bases, leaving 5 bases not matched to a gene. CDR3 length: 14 amino acids. The V gene's germline CDR1 is SEHNR and CDR2 FQNEAQ (reference sequence). CDR3: CASSFQGAAETQYF. The CDR3 DNA reads as TGTGCCAGCAGCTTTCAGGGGGCTGCGGAGACCCAGTACTTC.

Notes on this clone: The identical CDR3 is also encoded by other nucleotide sequences in the sample. This CDR3 is CASRQAGETQYF. CDR3 in DNA: TGTGCCAGTAGACAAGCGGGTGAGACCCAGTACTTC. This chain links TRBV19 with TRBJ2-5, with a tentative D call TRBD2 (6 bases). The CDR3 contains 12 residues. Trimming took 6 bases from V and 5 from J, leaving 10 bases between them. Germline CDR1 reads LNHDA; CDR2 reads SQIVND (reference sequence).

The rearrangement links TRBV5-6 to TRBJ2-2; 10 nucleotides line up with TRBD1. The V gene end was trimmed by 4 bases and the J gene end by 2 bases; junction bases not matched to a gene: 8. Germline V lookup: CDR1 SGHDT, CDR2 YYEEEE. The CDR3 has 17 amino acids. The DNA of the CDR3 is TGTGCCAGCAGCACCGGGACAGGGGCCTTTAACACCGGGGAGCTGTTTTTT. Amino acid sequence: CASSTGTGAFNTGELFF.

For the CDR3, the DNA is TGTGCCAGCAGTTTAGGGGGAACATGGCCCATGAGCTACACCTTC. Protein product: CASSLGGTWPMSYTF. The J gene is TRBJ1-2, the V gene TRBV28, with D possibly TRBD1 on 5 matching bases. This CDR3 has 15 amino acids. Germline CDR1 reads MDHEN; CDR2 reads SYDVKM. Trimming cost V 2 bases and J 9 bases, with 19 bases left between them.

This chain links TRBV9 with TRBJ2-1; TRBD2 might be the D (5 bases). Germline V gene data show CDR1 as SGDLS and CDR2 as YYNGEE. V lost 0 bases, J lost 7 bases, and 11 bases lay in between. The CDR3 loop spans 14 amino acids. DNA of the CDR3: TGTGCCAGCAGCGTAGATTTGGCGGGTAATGAGCAGTTCTTC. The encoded protein is CASSVDLAGNEQFF. Full variable domain (outside the CDR3, taken from reference TRBV9 and TRBJ2-1): DSGVTQTPKHLITATGQRVTLRCSPRSGDLSVYWYQQSLDQGLQFLIQYYNGEERAKGNILERFSAQQFPDLHSELNLSSLELGDSALYFCASSVDLAGNEQFFGPGTRLTVL.

The genes are TRBV29-1 and TRBJ2-3, with 7 bases lining up with TRBD2. V lost 3 bases, J lost 4 bases, and 7 bases stayed unmatched. This CDR3 region has 14 residues. Germline V gene lookup returns CDR1 SQVTM and CDR2 ANQGSEA. The chain's CDR3 is CSVEGGRGADTQYF. The CDR3 DNA follows: TGCAGCGTTGAGGGAGGTCGGGGGGCAGATACGCAGTATTTT.

This chain joins TRBV28 and TRBJ2-6; D not resolved. V was shortened by 7 bases and J by 2 bases, with 12 bases between the two germline ends. Germline-derived CDR1 and CDR2 are MDHEN and SYDVKM. The CDR3 length is 15 residues. The CDR3 DNA follows: TGTGCCAGCACGCCCTCCGGCCCTGGGGCCAACGTCCTGACTTTC. Translating it yields CASTPSGPGANVLTF.

The chain links TRBV20-1 to TRBJ1-2; D is undetermined. Trimming left V 3 bases short and J 0 bases short, with 2 bases between. The germline V gene has CDR1 DFQATT and CDR2 SNEGSKA (reference sequence). This CDR3 is built from 11 residues. CDR3 coding DNA: TGCAGTGCTAGGGCTAACTATGGCTACACCTTC. This translates into CSARANYGYTF.

This chain uses TRBV6-1 with TRBJ1-1; the match to TRBD1 covers 7 bases. The CDR3 runs to 14 residues. The germline CDR1 and CDR2 sequences are MNHNS and SASEGT. The trim removed 7 bases at V and 5 bases at J, leaving 10 bases unmatched. CDR3 region: CASKQALRGTEAFF. CDR3 bases: TGTGCCAGCAAACAGGCCCTCAGGGGGACTGAAGCTTTCTTT.

The V and J genes are TRBV9 and TRBJ2-7, with 11 bases matching TRBD2. CDR3 length: 16 residues. With 0 bases clipped from V and 3 bases from J, the junction kept 5 bases outside the gene matches. Germline V lookup: CDR1 SGDLS, CDR2 YYNGEE. The CDR3 here is CASSVDGGTSGYEQYF. CDR3 sequence (DNA): TGTGCCAGCAGCGTAGATGGCGGGACTAGCGGCTACGAGCAGTACTTC.

The chain employs TRBV27 and TRBJ2-7; weak D call: TRBD2 (6 bases). The CDR3 loop spans 15 amino acids. Trimming left V 1 base short and J 0 bases short, with 10 bases between. The germline V gene encodes CDR1 MNHEY and CDR2 SMNVEV (reference sequence). CDR3: CASSLYGGLSYEQYF. CDR3 bases: TGTGCCAGCAGTTTATACGGAGGGCTCTCCTACGAGCAGTACTTC.

The rearrangement uses TRBV19 and TRBJ2-5; 9 bases are shared with TRBD1. Germline values: CDR1 LNHDA, CDR2 SQIVND (reference sequence). This CDR3 is 13 amino acids long. V shed 5 bases and J 13 bases; nucleotides not matched to a gene: 11. The CDR3 DNA reads as TGTGCCAGTAGTGGGACAGGGTCGAAGGCGCGGTACTTC. Residues: CASSGTGSKARYF.

The rearrangement links TRBV5-1 to TRBJ2-3, with TRBD1 identical over 9 bases. From germline, CDR1 is SGHRS and CDR2 YFSETQ. V lost 5 bases and J lost 1; bases outside the gene matches: 2. The CDR3 covers 14 residues. Here the CDR3 reads CASRRTGGTDTQYF. As DNA, the CDR3 is TGCGCCAGCAGAAGGACAGGGGGCACAGATACGCAGTATTTT.

This chain uses TRBV5-6 with TRBJ2-1; TRBD2 matches at 8 bases. The CDR3 extends over 15 amino acids. Germline V gene data show CDR1 as SGHDT and CDR2 as YYEEEE. Germline trimming cut 3 bases from V and 3 bases from J; bases unmatched to any gene: 5. CDR3 loop: CASSYRTSFYNEQFF. In DNA, the CDR3 is TGTGCCAGCAGCTACCGGACTAGCTTCTACAATGAGCAGTTCTTC. The whole variable domain, remainder taken from reference TRBV5-6 and TRBJ2-1, is DAGVTQSPTHLIKTRGQQVTLRCSPKSGHDTVSWYQQALGQGPQFIFQYYEEEERQRGNFPDRFSGHQFPNYSSELNVNALLLGDSALYLCASSYRTSFYNEQFFGPGTRLTVL.

The gene calls are TRBV18 and TRBJ2-6; TRBD1 aligns across 9 bases. Germline assignment: CDR1 KGHSH and CDR2 LQKENI. V shed 4 bases and J 15 bases; nucleotides not matched to a gene: 4. The CDR3 is 12 residues long. In nucleotides, the CDR3 is TGTGCCAGCTCACACGACAGGGGGGACCTGACTTTC. Its protein is CASSHDRGDLTF.

The chain links TRBV5-1 to TRBJ1-1; possible D gene TRBD1, 5 bases. Germline V lookup: CDR1 SGHRS, CDR2 YFSETQ. The CDR3 extends over 15 amino acids. Trimming took 6 bases from V and 1 from J, leaving 16 bases between them. The CDR3 is CASIRGGEGNTEAFF. The CDR3 nucleotides read TGCGCCAGCATTAGGGGAGGGGAGGGGAACACTGAAGCTTTCTTT.